This TCR beta chain came from a study of response to subunit inactivated influenza vaccine. J gave up 7 bases and V 3 bases, and 7 bases lay outside the gene matches. The germline V gene encodes CDR1 DFQATT and CDR2 SNEGSKA (reference sequence). The CDR3 length is 14 residues. TCRdb passed the RT-PCR reads through MiXCR, listing each CDR3 protein once. The sample has roughly 650,000 distinct CDR3 sequences, around 15% seen once; the top ten hold 7.5% to 8%. About this clonotype itself: The antigen is undetermined.

Study-level findings and limits: There was a suggestion from the authors that each seasonal influenza vaccination recruits few new T cells.

The source material was PBMCs from blood, sampled 14 to 15 days before vaccination. The TCR sequence derives from a man aged 50 or older who received an inactivated influenza vaccine. V and J are TRBV20-1 and TRBJ2-3; 10 bases fit TRBD1. The CDR3: CSASPGQGGHTQYF. The CDR3 DNA is TGCAGTGCTAGCCCCGGACAGGGGGGACATACGCAGTATTTT.